This paragraph reports one T cell receptor beta chain. What it binds is not known. These data belong to a study of OX40 agonist ivuxolimab in advanced cancers. Background on the study: The patients received agonistic anti-OX40 (CD134) antibody ivuxolimab. Treatment received earlier with anti-PD-1, anti-PD-L1 or anti-CTLA-4 agents was allowed, and more than 35% had some.

The study, taken as a whole, reports: Normalized T-cell clonal expansion was also low in a subset of nonresponders. Within 6 weeks, CD4+ and CD8+ blood T cells expanded clonally at 0.1 to 3.0 mg/kg.

Profiling relied on immunoSEQ multiplex PCR, and the TCRdb table lists in-frame clones only, not all of them. The sample lists tens of thousands of clones, 91% occurring once. This specimen consisted of CD4+ or CD8+ T cells sorted from blood, obtained in a trial of the OX40 agonist ivuxolimab. This clonotype originated in an adult with an advanced solid tumor such as melanoma, head and neck, liver or kidney cancer.

The DNA of the CDR3 is TGCGCCAGCAGTTCGAGTCGGGGTGAGAACACCGGGGAGCTGTTTTTT. Translation gives CASSSSRGENTGELFF. This chain connects TRBV5-1 to TRBJ2-2; possibly TRBD2 for D (5 bases). The germline V gene has CDR1 SGHRS and CDR2 YFSETQ. Between the trimmed V and J ends, which lost 5 bases and 1 base, there was a span of 15 bases. CDR3 length equals 16 residues.